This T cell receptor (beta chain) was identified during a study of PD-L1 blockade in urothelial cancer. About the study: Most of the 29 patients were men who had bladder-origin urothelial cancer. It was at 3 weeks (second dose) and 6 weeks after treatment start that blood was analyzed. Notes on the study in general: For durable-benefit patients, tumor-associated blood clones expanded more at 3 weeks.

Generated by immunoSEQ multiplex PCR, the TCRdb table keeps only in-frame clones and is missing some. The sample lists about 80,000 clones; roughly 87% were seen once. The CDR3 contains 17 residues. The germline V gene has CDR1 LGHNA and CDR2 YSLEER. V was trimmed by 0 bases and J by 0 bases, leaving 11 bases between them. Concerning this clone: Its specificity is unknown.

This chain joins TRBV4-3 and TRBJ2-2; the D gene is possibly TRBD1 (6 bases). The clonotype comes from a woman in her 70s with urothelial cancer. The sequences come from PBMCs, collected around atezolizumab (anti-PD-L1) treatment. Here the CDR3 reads CASSQDAGGANTGELFF. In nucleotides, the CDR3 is TGCGCCAGCAGCCAAGATGCTGGGGGCGCGAACACCGGGGAGCTGTTTTTT.